This passage covers 4 T cell receptor beta chains from one sample sequenced in a study of blood T cell repertoires in COVID-19. Generated by immunoSEQ multiplex PCR, the TCRdb table keeps only in-frame clones and is missing some. The repertoire holds a few hundred thousand clones, with 75% to 90% as singletons. Material for sequencing was peripheral blood. The origin of the receptors is a woman aged 25-40 years with active or convalescent COVID-19.

This clone was recorded a few times. The rearrangement joins TRBV18 to TRBJ1-6; 10 bases are a match to TRBD1. The CDR3 contains 17 residues. The V and J ends lost 3 bases and 10 bases, in that order; junction bases with no gene match: 12. Germline V gives CDR1 KGHSH, CDR2 LQKENI. The CDR3 bases are TGTGCCAGCTCACCGGACAGGGGGGGAGTTAGCGGGTCACCCCTCCACTTT. Translated: CASSPDRGGVSGSPLHF.

The V gene is TRBV9, the J gene TRBJ2-7, with 12 bases matching TRBD2. The germline V gene has CDR1 SGDLS and CDR2 YYNGEE. V lost 1 base, J lost 7 bases, and 3 bases stayed unmatched. The length of the CDR3 is 14 residues. CDR3 in amino acids: CASSVTSGGREQYF. DNA of the CDR3: TGTGCCAGCAGCGTAACTAGCGGGGGGCGGGAGCAGTACTTC.

This rearrangement joins TRBV28 to TRBJ1-5; 7 bases agree with TRBD1. The J segment lost 4 bases and the V segment lost 4 bases, leaving 4 bases of the junction unmatched. Germline V gene sequence: CDR1 MDHEN, CDR2 SYDVKM. The CDR3 length is 14 residues. The CDR3 is CASSSGTANQPQHF. Here the CDR3 DNA reads TGTGCCAGCAGTTCCGGGACAGCTAATCAGCCCCAGCATTTT.

The chain has TRBV2 and TRBJ2-1; D is uncertain. The CDR3 runs 11 residues. Looked up from germline, CDR1 is SNHLY and CDR2 is FYNNEI. Trimming took 5 bases from V and 10 from J, leaving 9 bases between them. The CDR3 here is CASSLLTEQFF. The DNA of the CDR3 is TGTGCCAGCAGTCTTCTGACAGAGCAGTTCTTC. Complete variable domain (other parts from reference TRBV2 and TRBJ2-1): EPEVTQTPSHQVTQMGQEVILRCVPISNHLYFYWYRQILGQKVEFLVSFYNNEISEKSEIFDDQFSVERPDGSNFTLKIRSTKLEDSAMYFCASSLLTEQFFGPGTRLTVL.